This T cell receptor beta chain was documented in a study of CD8+CD57+ T cells in acquired aplastic anemia. Study at large: When averaged, DNA from sorted CD4+ and CD8+ cells came to around 3.1 ug. Findings and limits, study-wide: No significant patient-versus-control difference appeared in CD8+ Simpson's diversity.

CD8+CD57+ cell expansion had been shown by flow cytometry in patients chosen for sequencing. Patients were treatment-naive when blood was sampled. The use of genomic DNA as template underpinned the TCR beta VDJ and CDR3 profiling. In TCRdb, the reads were re-called with MiXCR into one record per CDR3 protein. The sample contains about 40,000 distinct CDR3 sequences, about 63% of which appear only once. CDR3 length: 14 amino acids. With 2 bases removed from V and 7 bases from J, the gap between germline ends came to 9 bases. Germline V gene sequence: CDR1 SGHTA, CDR2 FQGTGA. To note about this clonotype: As yet, its antigen is unknown.

The chain recombines TRBV7-3 with TRBJ1-6; D call uncertain. The specimen was sorted CD4+, CD8+, or CD8+CD57+ T cells (not recorded which) from PBMCs. This TCR was sampled from a human donor with aplastic anemia. The DNA for the CDR3 is TGTGCCAGCAGCTTATTAGGGCTGAATTCACCCCTCCACTTT. Its protein is CASSLLGLNSPLHF.